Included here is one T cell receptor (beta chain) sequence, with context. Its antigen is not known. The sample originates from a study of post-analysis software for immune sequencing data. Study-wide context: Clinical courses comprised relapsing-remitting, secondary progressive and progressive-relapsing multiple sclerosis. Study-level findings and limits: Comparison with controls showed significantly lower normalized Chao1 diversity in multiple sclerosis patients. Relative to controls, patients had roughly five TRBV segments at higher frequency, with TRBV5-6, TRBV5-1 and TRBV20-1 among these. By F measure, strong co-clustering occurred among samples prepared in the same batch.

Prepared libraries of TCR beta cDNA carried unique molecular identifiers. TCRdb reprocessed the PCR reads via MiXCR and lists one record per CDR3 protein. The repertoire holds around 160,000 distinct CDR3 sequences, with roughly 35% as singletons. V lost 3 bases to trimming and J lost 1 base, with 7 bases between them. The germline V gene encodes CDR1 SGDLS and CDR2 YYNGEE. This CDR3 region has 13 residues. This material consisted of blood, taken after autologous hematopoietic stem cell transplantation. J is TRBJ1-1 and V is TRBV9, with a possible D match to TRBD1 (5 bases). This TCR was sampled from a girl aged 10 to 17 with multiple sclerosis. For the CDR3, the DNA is TGTGCCAGCAGCGCTCAGGGGAACACTGAAGCTTTCTTT. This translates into CASSAQGNTEAFF. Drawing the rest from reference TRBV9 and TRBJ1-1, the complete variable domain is DSGVTQTPKHLITATGQRVTLRCSPRSGDLSVYWYQQSLDQGLQFLIQYYNGEERAKGNILERFSAQQFPDLHSELNLSSLELGDSALYFCASSAQGNTEAFFGQGTRLTVV.